Following are 2 T cell receptor beta chains from one sample sequenced in a study of neurological immune-mediated disorders. Using its own MiXCR run on the 5' RACE reads, TCRdb lists one record per CDR3 protein. The sample holds some 16,000 distinct CDR3 sequences, approximately 8.7% seen once. Sequenced: CD8+ T cells from blood. The receptor source for this set is a man aged 45-65 years in good health.

The sample holds many counts of this clonotype. Here the CDR3 reads CSVEGTTYYNEQFF. In nucleotides, the CDR3 is TGCAGCGTTGAAGGGACTACCTATTACAATGAGCAGTTCTTC. The rearrangement links TRBV29-1 to TRBJ2-1; D perhaps matches TRBD2 (6 bases). This CDR3 is built from 14 residues. Germline CDR1 is SQVTM and CDR2 is ANQGSEA. The V end was cut by 1 base, the J end by 4 bases, with 11 bases between.

This clonotype was seen more than once but under ten times. The chain uses TRBV6-2 or TRBV6-3 and TRBJ1-5; no reliable D call. Per the germline V gene, CDR1 is MNHEY and CDR2 is SVGEGT. The CDR3 consists of 15 residues. Trimming removed 1 base from V and 5 bases from J, with 12 bases in between. The CDR3 DNA reads TGTGCCAGCAGTTACTTGCAGCTTTCGGATCAGCCCCAGCATTTT. It yields the protein CASSYLQLSDQPQHF.